The present T cell receptor beta chain was sequenced within a study of cytomegalovirus exposure and HLA in healthy donors (dated by TCRdb to about 2017). About the full investigation: An earlier analysis of several hundred of the donors reported about 300 Gb of sequence data and 117 million unique TCR beta sequences obtained from 150 million to 200 million T cells. An early release covering roughly 600 HLA-typed donors comprised around 300 gigabases of sequencing data and around 80 million unique TCR sequences. Of the approximately 400 genotyped donors, roughly 80% fell in the genetic ancestry cluster associated with self-reported Caucasian donors. The study was designed to test whether signatures of past pathogen exposure could be identified by cataloging public T cell receptors. The study profiled the T cell repertoires of 550 to 700 subjects by immunosequencing and related them to cytomegalovirus serostatus. Along with the approximately 700-subject first cohort, a separate validation cohort of more than 90 different subjects was used. High-throughput TCR immunosequencing, statistical association of individual TCRs with disease status, and machine learning were combined to predict cytomegalovirus infection status. A later analysis re-examined previously published TCR beta repertoires from just over 650 donors and added high-resolution HLA genotyping to investigate patterns of TCR occurrence. The later analysis used no new phenotypic data to find candidate immune exposures, relying instead on TCR beta sequences and their occurrence across donors. To decide whether each TCR beta V gene segment behaved as functional or pseudogenic, an earlier analysis of 587 of the donors relied on high-throughput TCR beta sequencing. Alongside the repertoire data, information on donor age, sex, ethnicity and CMV serostatus was compiled. In a later genetic analysis, genome-wide SNP genotypes for about three fifths of the 666 donors were used, and that subset was treated as a discovery cohort. Every repertoire in the discovery cohort had been generated on one and the same sequencing platform. HLA typing included class I and class II loci at four-digit resolution. Typing coverage differed by locus: A, B, C, DRB1 and DQB1 were typed in roughly 620-630 donors, DQA1 in about 500, DPA1 in around 580, and DPB1 in 472. Four to six DR-DQ haplotypes were handled as single units for association and clustering, since linkage in the cohort was strong. Among about 390 genotyped donors of the cohort, an average of around 240,000 unique TCR beta nucleotide sequences were sequenced per donor, roughly 18% of them non-productive.

Broader findings and caveats from the paper: In a later analysis, HLA-associated TCR beta chains showed more clonal expansion and lower generation probabilities than non-associated chains that were equally common. In a later analysis, TCR association rates were found to vary across HLA loci, with the most associated TCRs seen for DRB1 alleles and the fewest for HLA-C alleles. Correlated functional status among segregating V segments might be attributable to linkage disequilibrium, but an unknown experimental factor could not be ruled out. Broadly in line with IMGT annotations, most TCR beta V segments showed up in productive rearrangements about 87% or about 30% of the time in an earlier analysis of around 600 of the donors. According to a later analysis, most CMV-associated TCR beta chains appeared to be HLA-restricted, and the HLA associations seemed to be driven largely by CMV exposure. An association between a missense DCLRE1C variant and V-gene and J-gene trimming of TCR beta chains was found in a later genetic analysis and replicated in an independent cohort. In vitro tests confirmed that a few of the cytomegalovirus-associated TCR beta chains recognize cytomegalovirus antigens. A further reported finding was that TCR beta sequences accurately predicted the HLA-A and HLA-B alleles for most subjects in the first cohort. Most TCR sequences were seen in very few donors, while some public TCRs were found in many individuals. When HLA alleles, especially DR and DQ, strongly co-occurred, attributing TCR associations to individual alleles was difficult. The only immune exposure information available for the cohort was CMV serostatus. According to the authors, the approach could potentially be generalized to other disease states and immunological phenotypes. In both the original and validation cohorts, the classifier was reported to diagnose cytomegalovirus status with high specificity and sensitivity. Because counts were too low, 15 to 20 rarely observed V segments, including chromosome 9 orphons, were excluded from the earlier analysis of 587 of the donors. The study listed 150 to 200 TCR beta chains as associated with cytomegalovirus. A later genetic analysis reported fewer N-insertions in productive TCRs among donors in an Asian-associated ancestry cluster than the roughly 690-donor mean. This cohort had only TCR beta chains sequenced, and the lack of alpha or paired-chain data limited which features could be detected. Specific HLA alleles were associated with over 15,000 TCR beta sequences at a false discovery rate of 0.05 in a later analysis. A later analysis reported that several top co-occurrence clusters appeared linked to parvovirus B19, influenza, CMV and Epstein-Barr virus. Presence/absence analyses assumed roughly uniform sequencing depth across donors, an assumption that may not hold. A group of highly shared sequence variants was considered likely to be a technical artifact of the sequencing pipeline. Because the 87-base-pair reads could not distinguish some IMGT-functional V segments, including TRBV6-2 and TRBV6-3, those segments were excluded. Because some donors lacked HLA typing at each locus, the association tests relied only on the typed subset.

Inclusive of the bounding cysteine and phenylalanine, the CDR3 is 21 residues long. The only DNA kept is the CDR3, 63 bases in frame from the first base. Reading the germline V gene (reference sequence) gives CDR1 LNHDA and CDR2 SQIVND. The germline V and J ends show losses of 3 bases and 0 bases respectively, and no gene match explains 16 bases of the junction. Library preparation used the immunoSEQ multiplex PCR assay. For the multiplex PCR, a mixture combining 60 forward primers for TCR Vbeta segments and 13 reverse primers for TCR Jbeta segments was used. The CDR3 region of rearranged TCR beta genes was amplified from genomic DNA by a multiplex PCR assay. The amplified TCR beta libraries were sequenced on the Illumina HiSeq System as 87-base-pair reads. Processing in the source paper ran as follows. In a later analysis, roughly 80 million unique TCR beta chains were counted across the approximately 670 repertoires, and around 10 million of these chains were shared by at least two donors. Raw reads were error-corrected and collapsed into unique sequences with a nearest-neighbor algorithm that merged closely related sequences to remove PCR and sequencing errors. CDR3 sequences were aligned to IMGT reference sequences to assign V, D and J gene segments. For a sequence to be retained, a match of at least six nucleotides was required to both a V gene segment and a J gene segment. A rearrangement was called productive if the CDR3 had no stop codons and remained in frame with V and J, and every other rearrangement was called non-productive. CDR3 was defined by IMGT convention, running from the second conserved V-encoded cysteine to the conserved J-encoded phenylalanine. Sequences without an unambiguous match to a single V gene segment were excluded from the earlier analysis of approximately 600 of the donors. An earlier analysis of several hundred of the donors classified V segments as functional when productive rearrangements were above 56.7% and as segregating when the standard deviation between donors was above 5%. A statistical classification framework was built to diagnose cytomegalovirus status from the catalog of TCR beta chain sequences. V and J gene assignment, in a later analysis, came from comparing TCR nucleotide sequences with IMGT/GENE-DB human TR gene sequences. The TCRdist pipeline was used in a later analysis to assign CDR3 sequences and most-parsimonious VDJ recombination scenarios. In a later analysis, each TCR beta chain was defined by its CDR3 amino acid sequence together with its V-gene family, and reads without a unique V-gene family were excluded. In a later analysis, fewer than 600 highly shared, low-generation-probability nucleotide sequences were removed to address suspected cross-contamination and a sequencing artifact. For each public chain, a later analysis derived a clonal expansion index from normalized ranks of inferred template counts within each repertoire. In a later analysis, generation probabilities were computed with a VDJ recombination model fitted to out-of-frame rearrangements, and the resulting probabilities were checked against IGoR. In a later analysis, TCR-TCR, TCR-HLA and TCR-CMV co-occurrence was scored with hypergeometric tests, and a repertoire-size bias correction was applied to TCR pairs. False discovery rates were estimated in a later analysis by permuting HLA or CMV assignments 20 times. A later analysis grouped co-occurring TCRs with DBSCAN, adding TCRdist sequence similarity when clustering within HLA-allele-positive subsets. Co-occurrence clustering excluded repertoires with fewer than 30,000 or more than 120,000 public chains, plus five with anomalous nucleotide sharing. In its TCRdb copy, this immuneACCESS table keeps in-frame sequences only and misses some clones. Where compared with another copy, unresolved V genes explain less than half of these, and the others have no known cause. V and J calls and clone size are copied from that table; D and trimming were computed from the DNA. The sample table gives 100,000 to 150,000 clones. Roughly 4% of the sample goes to the ten largest clones.

On this clone itself: What antigen it recognizes has not been identified.

The cohort consisted of approximately 670 healthy bone marrow donors. Cohort members were all nominally healthy when sampled, although unrecorded immune exposures were likely present. The donor tested CMV seronegative, placing the donor among the 350 or so seronegative members of the cohort. Each donor provided a peripheral blood sample, and peripheral blood mononuclear cells were used for TCR beta sequencing. Genomic DNA extraction from the blood cell samples was performed with the Qiagen DNeasy Blood Extraction Kit. Sequenced: PBMCs. The chain uses TRBV19 and TRBJ1-5, with 11 bases in between that match TRBD1. This TCR derives from a man between 18 and 35 years old in good health and CMV-seronegative. CDR3 sequence: CASSIRDMWGQGDTSNQPQHF. The base sequence is TGTGCCAGTAGTATCAGGGACATGTGGGGACAGGGGGATACTAGCAATCAGCCCCAGCATTTT.